This T cell receptor beta chain was profiled in a study of shared T cell receptors in the human thymus. The assay was immunoSEQ multiplex PCR, and TCRdb's table has in-frame clones only and misses some. The top ten clones hold approximately 0.02% of a sample with about 380,000 clones, about 95% of them seen once. This clone was counted once. This TCR came from a human donor. Sample: thymocytes.

CDR3 residues: CASSVATGNYNEQFF. In DNA form, the CDR3 reads TGTGCCAGCAGCGTAGCTACAGGGAACTACAATGAGCAGTTCTTC. This rearrangement joins TRBV9 to TRBJ2-1; D is possibly TRBD1 (6 bases). V was shortened by 0 bases and J by 3 bases, with 10 bases between the two germline ends. This CDR3 region has 15 residues. Germline lookup yields CDR1 SGDLS and CDR2 YYNGEE.